Listed below are T cell receptor beta chains from one sample, sequenced in a study of blood T cell repertoires in COVID-19. Here immunoSEQ multiplex PCR was the method, and the copy in TCRdb shows in-frame clones only, minus some. The sample has 330,000 or so clones, less than 90% seen once; the top ten hold approximately 3.1%. Material for sequencing was PBMCs or T cells enriched from blood (not recorded which). These receptors were collected from a woman in her twenties or thirties who had recovered from COVID-19. CDR3s leave out the opening cysteine and the closing phenylalanine or tryptophan.

cdr3_aa j_call v_call
ASSESGRNTGELF TRBJ2-2 TRBV6-4
SVGLAGGQETQY TRBJ2-5 TRBV29-1
TSSEIAGRATDTQY TRBJ2-3 TRBV6-1
ASRQQTNYGYT TRBJ1-2 TRBV6-5
AWSLNTGELF TRBJ2-2 TRBV30
ATSRDRGVAQPQH TRBJ1-5 TRBV15
ASSSTSGRIGELF TRBJ2-2 TRBV5-1
ASSPGGAVNEQF TRBJ2-1 TRBV18
ASSGWTTRGGINYGYT TRBJ1-2 TRBV9
ASSSGTSGRNEQF TRBJ2-1 TRBV27
ASSEGTAYEQY TRBJ2-7 TRBV5-6
ASRPGTSRGETQY TRBJ2-5 TRBV27
ASSQTSSNQPQH TRBJ1-5 TRBV3-1/TRBV3-2
ATSRGDRTNTGELF TRBJ2-2 TRBV15
ASSFSTSGVYEQY TRBJ2-7 TRBV27
ASSYSIRSGLSGMNTEAF TRBJ1-1 TRBV6-2/TRBV6-3
ASSLGHGGGANNEQF TRBJ2-1 TRBV11-3
ASLGVLNEQF TRBJ2-1 TRBV28
ASGSGQARETQY TRBJ2-5 TRBV28
ATSREGGSSGNTIY TRBJ1-3 TRBV15
ASKVAGGLNEQF TRBJ2-1 TRBV19
ASRTSGTDTQY TRBJ2-3 TRBV12-3/TRBV12-4
ASSLFLAGGWNEQF TRBJ2-1 TRBV11-2